This T cell receptor beta chain was sequenced for a study of neurological immune-mediated disorders. CDR3 length: 16 amino acids. V shed 1 base and J 5 bases; nucleotides not matched to a gene: 6. Germline V gene sequence: CDR1 SGHDN, CDR2 FVKESK. In this sample, this clonotype turned up many times. Synthesis of cDNA was carried out by template-switch 5'RACE. The reaction used 10-nucleotide random UMIs. TCRdb re-called the 5' RACE reads through MiXCR, storing one row per CDR3 protein. This sample has about 80,000 distinct CDR3 sequences, with approximately 5% found just once. This rearrangement joins TRBV14 to TRBJ2-1; TRBD2 aligns across 9 bases. The TCR originated in a woman aged 25 to 39 with multiple sclerosis. Sequencing was carried out using PBMCs. CDR3 protein: CASSQVSAGGHNEQFF. The CDR3 coding sequence is TGTGCCAGCAGCCAAGTAAGCGCGGGGGGGCACAATGAGCAGTTCTTC. Combining the CDR3 with reference TRBV14 and TRBJ2-1 gives the whole variable domain EAGVTQFPSHSVIEKGQTVTLRCDPISGHDNLYWYRRVMGKEIKFLLHFVKESKQDESGMPNNRFLAERTGGTYSTLKVQPAELEDSGVYFCASSQVSAGGHNEQFFGPGTRLTVL.